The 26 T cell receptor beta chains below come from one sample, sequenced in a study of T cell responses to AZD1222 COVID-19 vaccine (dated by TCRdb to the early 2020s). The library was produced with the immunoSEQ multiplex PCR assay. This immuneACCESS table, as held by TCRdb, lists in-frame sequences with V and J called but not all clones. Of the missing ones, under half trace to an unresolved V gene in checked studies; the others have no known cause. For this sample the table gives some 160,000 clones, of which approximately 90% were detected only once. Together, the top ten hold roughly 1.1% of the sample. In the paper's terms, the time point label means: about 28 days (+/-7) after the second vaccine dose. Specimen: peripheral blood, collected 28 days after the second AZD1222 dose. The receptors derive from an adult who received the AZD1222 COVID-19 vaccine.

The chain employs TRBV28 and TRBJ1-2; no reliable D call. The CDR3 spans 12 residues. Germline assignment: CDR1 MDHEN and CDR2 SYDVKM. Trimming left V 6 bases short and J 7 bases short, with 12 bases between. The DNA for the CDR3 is TGTGCCAGCAGCTCGGGAGTGTCTGGCTACACCTTC. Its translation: CASSSGVSGYTF.

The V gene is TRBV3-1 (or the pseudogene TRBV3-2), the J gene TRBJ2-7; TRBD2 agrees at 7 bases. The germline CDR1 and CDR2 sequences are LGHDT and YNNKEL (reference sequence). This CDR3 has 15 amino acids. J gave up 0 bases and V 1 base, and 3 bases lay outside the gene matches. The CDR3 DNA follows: TGTGCCAGCAGCCAAGCAGCGGGGAACTCCTACGAGCAGTACTTC. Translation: CASSQAAGNSYEQYF.

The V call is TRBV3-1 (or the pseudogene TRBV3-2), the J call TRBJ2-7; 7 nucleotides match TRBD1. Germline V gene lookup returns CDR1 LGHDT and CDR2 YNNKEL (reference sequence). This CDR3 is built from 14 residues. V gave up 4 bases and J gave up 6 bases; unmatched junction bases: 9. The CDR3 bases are TGTGCCAGCAGCCCCGGACAGGAGGCCGTCGAGCAGTACTTC. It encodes CASSPGQEAVEQYF.

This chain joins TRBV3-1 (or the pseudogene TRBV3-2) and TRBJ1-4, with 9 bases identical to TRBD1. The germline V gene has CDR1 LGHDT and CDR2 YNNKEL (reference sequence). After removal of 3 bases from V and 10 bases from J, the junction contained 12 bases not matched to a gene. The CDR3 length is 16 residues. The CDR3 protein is CASSHSLRTGAPKLFF. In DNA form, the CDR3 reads TGTGCCAGCAGCCATTCACTAAGGACAGGGGCCCCAAAACTGTTTTTT.

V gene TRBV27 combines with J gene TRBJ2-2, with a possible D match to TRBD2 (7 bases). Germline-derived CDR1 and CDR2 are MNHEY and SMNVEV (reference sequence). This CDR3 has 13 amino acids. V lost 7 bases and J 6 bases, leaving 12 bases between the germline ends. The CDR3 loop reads CASTWGGPGELFF. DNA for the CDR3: TGTGCCAGCACCTGGGGGGGGCCCGGGGAGCTGTTTTTT.

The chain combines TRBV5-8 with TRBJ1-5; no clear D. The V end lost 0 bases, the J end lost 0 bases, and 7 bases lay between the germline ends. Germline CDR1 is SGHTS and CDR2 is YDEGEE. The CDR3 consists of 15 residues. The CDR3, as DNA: TGTGCCAGCAGCTTGGGAATCCTTAGCAATCAGCCCCAGCATTTT. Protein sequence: CASSLGILSNQPQHF.

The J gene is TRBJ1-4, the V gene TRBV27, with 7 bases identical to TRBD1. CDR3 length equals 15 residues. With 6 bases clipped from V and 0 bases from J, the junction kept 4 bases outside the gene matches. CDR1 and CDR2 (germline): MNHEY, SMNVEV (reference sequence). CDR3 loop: CASRQGKATNEKLFF. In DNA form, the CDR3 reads TGTGCCAGCAGACAGGGGAAAGCAACTAATGAAAAACTGTTTTTT.

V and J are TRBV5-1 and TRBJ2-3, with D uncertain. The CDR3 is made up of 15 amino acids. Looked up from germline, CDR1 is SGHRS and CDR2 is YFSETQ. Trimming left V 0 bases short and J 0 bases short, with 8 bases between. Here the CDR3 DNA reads TGCGCCAGCAGCTTGGTATTGCGGAGCACAGATACGCAGTATTTT. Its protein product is CASSLVLRSTDTQYF.

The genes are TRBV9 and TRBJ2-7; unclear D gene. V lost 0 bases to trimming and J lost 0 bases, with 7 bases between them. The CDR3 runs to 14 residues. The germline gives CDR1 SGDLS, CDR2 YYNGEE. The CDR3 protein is CASSVDIGSYEQYF. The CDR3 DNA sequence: TGTGCCAGCAGCGTAGATATTGGCTCCTACGAGCAGTACTTC.

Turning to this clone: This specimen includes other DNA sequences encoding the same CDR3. DNA of the CDR3: TGTGCCAGCAGCCCTCCCGGGGCCTACGAGCAGTACTTC. It codes for CASSPPGAYEQYF. V gene TRBV7-9 combines with J gene TRBJ2-7; the D gene is possibly TRBD2 (5 bases). Germline CDR1 SEHNR, CDR2 FQNEAQ (reference sequence). V dropped 5 bases and J dropped 2 bases, with 10 bases sitting between them. The CDR3 contains 13 residues.

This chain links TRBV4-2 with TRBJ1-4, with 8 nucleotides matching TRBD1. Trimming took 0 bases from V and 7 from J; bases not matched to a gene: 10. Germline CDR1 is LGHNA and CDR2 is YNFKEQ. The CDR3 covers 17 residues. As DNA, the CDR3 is TGTGCCAGCAGCCAAGATGGTTATGCAGGGGGCGGTGAAAAACTGTTTTTT. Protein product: CASSQDGYAGGGEKLFF.

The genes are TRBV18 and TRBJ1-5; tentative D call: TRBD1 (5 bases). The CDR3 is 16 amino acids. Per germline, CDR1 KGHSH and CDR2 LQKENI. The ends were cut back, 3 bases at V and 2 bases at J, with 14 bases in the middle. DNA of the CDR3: TGTGCCAGCTCACCCACCGAAGCCAGGGGCAATCAGCCCCAGCATTTT. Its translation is CASSPTEARGNQPQHF. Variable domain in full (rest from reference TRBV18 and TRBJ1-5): NAGVMQNPRHLVRRRGQEARLRCSPMKGHSHVYWYRQLPEEGLKFMVYLQKENIIDESGMPKERFSAEFPKEGPSILRIQQVVRGDSAAYFCASSPTEARGNQPQHFGDGTRLSIL.

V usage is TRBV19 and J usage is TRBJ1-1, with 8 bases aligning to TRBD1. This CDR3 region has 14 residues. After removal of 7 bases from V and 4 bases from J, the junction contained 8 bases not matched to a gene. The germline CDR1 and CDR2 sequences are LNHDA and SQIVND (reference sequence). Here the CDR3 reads CASTWGTGGTEAFF. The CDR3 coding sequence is TGTGCCAGTACTTGGGGAACAGGGGGCACTGAAGCTTTCTTT.

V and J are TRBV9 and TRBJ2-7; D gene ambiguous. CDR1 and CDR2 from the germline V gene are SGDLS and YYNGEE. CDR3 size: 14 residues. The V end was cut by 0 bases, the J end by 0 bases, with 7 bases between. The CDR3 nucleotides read TGTGCCAGCAGCGTAGATCGCTTCTCCTACGAGCAGTACTTC. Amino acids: CASSVDRFSYEQYF.

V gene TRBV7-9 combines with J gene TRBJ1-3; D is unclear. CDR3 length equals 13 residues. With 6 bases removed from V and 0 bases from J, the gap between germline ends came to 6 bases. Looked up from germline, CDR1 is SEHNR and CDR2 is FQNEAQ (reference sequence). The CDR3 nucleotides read TGTGCCAGCAGGGAGGGCTCTGGAAACACCATATATTTT. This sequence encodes CASREGSGNTIYF.

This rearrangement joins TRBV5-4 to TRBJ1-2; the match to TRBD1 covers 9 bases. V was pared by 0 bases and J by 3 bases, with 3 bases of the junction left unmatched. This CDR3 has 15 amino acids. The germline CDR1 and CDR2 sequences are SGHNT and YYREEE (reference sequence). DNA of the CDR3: TGTGCCAGCAGCTTGGGGGACAGGGCCGACTATGGCTACACCTTC. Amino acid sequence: CASSLGDRADYGYTF. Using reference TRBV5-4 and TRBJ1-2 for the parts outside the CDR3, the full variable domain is ETGVTQSPTHLIKTRGQQVTLRCSSQSGHNTVSWYQQALGQGPQFIFQYYREEENGRGNFPPRFSGLQFPNYSSELNVNALELDDSALYLCASSLGDRADYGYTFGSGTRLTVV.

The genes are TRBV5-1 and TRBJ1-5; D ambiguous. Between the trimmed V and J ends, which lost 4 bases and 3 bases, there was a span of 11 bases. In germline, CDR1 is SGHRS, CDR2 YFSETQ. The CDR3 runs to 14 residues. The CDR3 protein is CASSMDGVNQPQHF. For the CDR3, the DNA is TGCGCCAGCAGCATGGACGGAGTCAATCAGCCCCAGCATTTT. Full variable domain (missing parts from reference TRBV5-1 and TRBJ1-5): KAGVTQTPRYLIKTRGQQVTLSCSPISGHRSVSWYQQTPGQGLQFLFEYFSETQRNKGNFPGRFSGRQFSNSRSEMNVSTLELGDSALYLCASSMDGVNQPQHFGDGTRLSIL.

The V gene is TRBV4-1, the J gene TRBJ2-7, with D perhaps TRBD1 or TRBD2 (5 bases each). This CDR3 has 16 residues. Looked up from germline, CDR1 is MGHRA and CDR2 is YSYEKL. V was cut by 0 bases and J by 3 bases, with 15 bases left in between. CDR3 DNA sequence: TGCGCCAGCAGCCAAGAGGGGGTGGGGGTTTTCTACGAGCAGTACTTC. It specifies CASSQEGVGVFYEQYF.

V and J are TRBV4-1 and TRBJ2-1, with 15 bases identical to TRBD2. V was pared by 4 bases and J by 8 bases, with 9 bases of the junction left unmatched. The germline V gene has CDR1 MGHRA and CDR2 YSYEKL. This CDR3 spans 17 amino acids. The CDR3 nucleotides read TGCGCCAGCAGCCTTACGGGACTAGCGGGGGGCCCTGATGAGCAGTTCTTC. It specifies CASSLTGLAGGPDEQFF.

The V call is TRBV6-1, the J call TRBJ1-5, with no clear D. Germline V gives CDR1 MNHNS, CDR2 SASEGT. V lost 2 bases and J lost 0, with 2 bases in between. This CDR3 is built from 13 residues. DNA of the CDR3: TGTGCCAGCAGTGAACGTAGCAATCAGCCCCAGCATTTT. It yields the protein CASSERSNQPQHF.

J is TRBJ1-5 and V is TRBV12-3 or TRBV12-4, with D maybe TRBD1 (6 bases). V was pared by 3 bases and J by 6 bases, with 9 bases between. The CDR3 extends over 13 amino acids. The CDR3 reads CASSFGGGQPQHF. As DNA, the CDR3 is TGTGCCAGCAGTTTTGGAGGGGGTCAGCCCCAGCATTTT.

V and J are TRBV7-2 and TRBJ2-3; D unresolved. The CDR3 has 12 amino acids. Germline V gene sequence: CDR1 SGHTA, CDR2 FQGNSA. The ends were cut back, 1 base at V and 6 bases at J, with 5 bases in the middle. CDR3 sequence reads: CASSLDRDTQYF. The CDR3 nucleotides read TGTGCCAGCAGCTTAGATCGCGATACGCAGTATTTT.

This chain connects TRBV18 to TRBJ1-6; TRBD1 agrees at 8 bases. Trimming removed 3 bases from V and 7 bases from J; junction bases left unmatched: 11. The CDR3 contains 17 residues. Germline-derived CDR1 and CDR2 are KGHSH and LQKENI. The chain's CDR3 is CASSPPVGTGGNSPLHF. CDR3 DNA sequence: TGTGCCAGCTCACCCCCCGTTGGGACAGGCGGAAATTCACCCCTCCACTTT.

In DNA, the CDR3 is TGTGCCAGCAGCCAAGAATACCCGAACACTGAAGCTTTCTTT. Translated: CASSQEYPNTEAFF. The rearrangement links TRBV14 to TRBJ1-1; D is unresolved. This CDR3 is 14 amino acids long. Germline V gene sequence: CDR1 SGHDN, CDR2 FVKESK. V lost 0 bases and J 1 base, leaving 6 bases between the germline ends.

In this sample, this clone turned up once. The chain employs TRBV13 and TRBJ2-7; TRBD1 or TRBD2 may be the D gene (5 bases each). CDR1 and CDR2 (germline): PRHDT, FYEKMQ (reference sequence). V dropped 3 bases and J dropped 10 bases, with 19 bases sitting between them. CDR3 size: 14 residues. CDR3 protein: CASSFSGPARSQYF. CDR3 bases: TGTGCCAGCAGCTTTTCGGGGCCTGCTCGTTCACAGTACTTC.

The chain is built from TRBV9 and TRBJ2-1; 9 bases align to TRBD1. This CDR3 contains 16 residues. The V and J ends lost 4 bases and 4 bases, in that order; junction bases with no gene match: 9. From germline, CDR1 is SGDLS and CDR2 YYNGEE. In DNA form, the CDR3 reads TGTGCCAGCAGCACCCCCACCGGGACAGGGTACAATGAGCAGTTCTTC. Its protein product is CASSTPTGTGYNEQFF. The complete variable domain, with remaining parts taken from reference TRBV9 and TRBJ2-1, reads DSGVTQTPKHLITATGQRVTLRCSPRSGDLSVYWYQQSLDQGLQFLIQYYNGEERAKGNILERFSAQQFPDLHSELNLSSLELGDSALYFCASSTPTGTGYNEQFFGPGTRLTVL.